This record looks at one T cell receptor (beta chain) sequence and its context. The CDR3 is made up of 17 amino acids. Looked up from germline, CDR1 is SNHLY and CDR2 is FYNNEI. V lost 2 bases and J 1 base, leaving 15 bases between the germline ends. Repertoires were generated with immunoSEQ multiplex PCR, while TCRdb's copy carries only in-frame clones and drops some. The data show 55,000 to 80,000 clones, 89% seen once. The data originate from a study of technical replicates of blood from a few donors. The chain combines TRBV2 with TRBJ2-1; TRBD2 is a possible D gene (5 bases). This clonotype was sampled from a human donor in good health. Some clones in this sample may be carry-over from other donors' samples. The specimen was PBMCs. The DNA of the CDR3 is TGTGCCAGCAGTGAATTTAAGGCGTCGGGGTCCTACAATGAGCAGTTCTTC. The encoded protein is CASSEFKASGSYNEQFF.